This TCR beta chain was recovered during a study of blood T cell repertoires in COVID-19. Across the study: Nucleic acid was either cDNA or gDNA, and it came from T cells, B-cell-depleted T cells, or PBMCs.

Under the authors' procedure: Counts of nucleated cells, estimated from reference gene primer amplification, were obtained. Libraries were prepared by immunoSEQ multiplex PCR; TCRdb keeps only in-frame clonotypes and omits some of them. Clonal size and the V and J genes are those of that table, whereas D and trimming came from the DNA. The sample includes about 52,000 clones, under 90% seen only once; the top ten take roughly 10%. This clone was seen a single time. Losses at the gene ends were 6 bases for V and 0 bases for J; bases not matched to a gene: 1. CDR1 and CDR2 (germline): SQVTM, ANQGSEA. The CDR3 has 13 residues.

The chain is built from TRBV29-1 and TRBJ1-3, with 8 bases aligning to TRBD1. Sample: peripheral blood. The sequence was obtained from a man at least 80 years old with active or convalescent COVID-19. The CDR3 nucleotides are TGCAGCGTCACAGGGGGCTCTGGAAACACCATATATTTT. Translating gives CSVTGGSGNTIYF.